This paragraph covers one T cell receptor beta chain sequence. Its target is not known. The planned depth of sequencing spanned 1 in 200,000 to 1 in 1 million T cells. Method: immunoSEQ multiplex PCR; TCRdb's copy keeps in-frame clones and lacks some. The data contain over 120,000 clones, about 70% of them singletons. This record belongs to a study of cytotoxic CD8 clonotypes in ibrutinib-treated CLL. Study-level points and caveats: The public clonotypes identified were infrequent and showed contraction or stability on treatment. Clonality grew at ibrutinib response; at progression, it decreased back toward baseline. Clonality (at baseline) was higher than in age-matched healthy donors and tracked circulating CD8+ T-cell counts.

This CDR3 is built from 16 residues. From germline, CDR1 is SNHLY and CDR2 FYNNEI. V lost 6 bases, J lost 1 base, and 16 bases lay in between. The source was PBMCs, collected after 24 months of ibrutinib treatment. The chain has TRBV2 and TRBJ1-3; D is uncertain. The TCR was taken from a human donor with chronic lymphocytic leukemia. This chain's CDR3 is CASSRGTGGSGNTIYF. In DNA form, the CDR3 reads TGTGCCAGCAGCCGGGGTACGGGAGGATCTGGAAACACCATATATTTT.